This T cell receptor beta chain was retrieved from a study of blood T cell repertoires in COVID-19. Germline V gene sequence: CDR1 LNHDA, CDR2 SQIVND (reference sequence). Trimming removed 4 bases from V and 5 bases from J, with 9 bases in between. The CDR3 length is 13 residues. Repertoires were generated with immunoSEQ multiplex PCR, while TCRdb's copy carries only in-frame clones and drops some. Among about 170,000 clones listed, 85% were seen once. This chain uses TRBV19 with TRBJ2-1, with D tentatively TRBD2 (7 bases). Material: peripheral blood. The receptor was isolated from a human donor with acute or convalescent COVID-19. The donor label of this sample is uncertain. The CDR3 region is CASSTGGHNEQFF. CDR3 coding DNA: TGTGCCAGTAGTACGGGGGGCCACAATGAGCAGTTCTTC.